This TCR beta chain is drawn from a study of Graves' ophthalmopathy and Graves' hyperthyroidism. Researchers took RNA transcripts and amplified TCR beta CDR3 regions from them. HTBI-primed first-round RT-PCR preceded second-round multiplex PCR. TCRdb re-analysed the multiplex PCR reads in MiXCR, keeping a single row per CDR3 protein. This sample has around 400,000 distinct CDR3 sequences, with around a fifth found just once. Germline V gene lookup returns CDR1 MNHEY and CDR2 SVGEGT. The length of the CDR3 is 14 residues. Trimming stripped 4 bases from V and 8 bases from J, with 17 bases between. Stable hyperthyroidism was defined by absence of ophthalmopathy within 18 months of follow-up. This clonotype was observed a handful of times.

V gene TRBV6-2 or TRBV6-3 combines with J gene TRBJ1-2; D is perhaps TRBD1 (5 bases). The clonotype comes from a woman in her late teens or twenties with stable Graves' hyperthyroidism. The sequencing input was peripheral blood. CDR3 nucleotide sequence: TGTGCCAGCAGTTTGACAGTTAATCTTGAAGGCTACACCTTC. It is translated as CASSLTVNLEGYTF.